This T cell receptor beta chain derives from a study of tumor-infiltrating lymphocytes in primary liver carcinoma (dated by TCRdb to 2017 to 2019). Study-level background: Hepatocellular carcinoma (four) or combined HCC and intrahepatic cholangiocarcinoma (one) was present in the five patients, who were three men and two women aged 30 to 69 years. The tumors of the five patients were staged as T1-T3 N0M0, with maximum diameters ranging from roughly 4.2 to 11 cm. Each sample produced about 3.65 to 7.13 million productive TCRbeta reads, and read depth showed no significant difference between tissue types. Across five regions of each liver tumor, along with adjacent normal tissue and blood, the study brought together TCRbeta repertoire sequencing, expression microarrays and whole-exome sequencing. A total of 35 specimens from 5 patients, comprising approximately 25 tumor regions, 5 adjacent noncancerous liver tissues and 5 peripheral blood samples, were covered by TCRbeta repertoire sequencing. Agilent mRNA microarray profiling was performed on the approximately 25 tumor region samples to relate TCRbeta repertoire diversity to the local molecular phenotype. High reproducibility was observed for the technical replicate repertoires, with mean shared-clone rates approximately 0.9 and correlation coefficients above 0.95. Overall study outcomes, separate from this receptor: Repertoire overlap was found to be higher between tumor regions (mean roughly 36%) than between tumor-adjacent (roughly 17%) or tumor-blood (around 15%) pairs, consistent with antigen-driven expansion. Since the samples were bulk and unsorted, there was no way to compare CD4+ and CD8+ T cell repertoires. Only roughly 7-24% of top clones appeared in all five regions of a tumor, which suggests that tumor-infiltrating T cells are spatially heterogeneous. A significantly larger repertoire fraction was made up by the top 250 clones in tumors than in blood (p = 0.039). Only the TCR beta chain was sequenced, so true repertoire diversity is likely underestimated because unpaired alpha chains were not captured. Only four or five patients were included in the study, and the authors note that the findings should be validated in a larger study.

Without any cell sorting, total RNA and DNA were extracted together from approximately 20-30 mg of bulk tissue using the AllPrep DNA/RNA mini kit. Surgical resection was performed in China between November 2015 and March 2016 on five or six patients with histopathologically diagnosed primary liver carcinoma. Chronic HBV infection was present in the patients, and the patients were treatment-naive at sampling. Each tumor was sampled at five spatially separated regions: the tumor centre plus the superior, inferior, left-lateral and right-lateral poles. Histological examination found more than 80% viable tumor cells in every tumor sample. Fresh tumor and adjacent tissue pieces were bisected; one half was stored in RNAlater at -80°C, the other sent for histology. On this clonotype itself: This clone's antigen is unknown. At one of its ends the junction is not consistent with the germline gene, which may arise from a read error.

Using a constant-region primer and ProtoScript II reverse transcriptase, TCRbeta-specific cDNA was reverse-transcribed from approximately 0.55 ug total RNA. TCRbeta libraries were built with three nested multiplex PCR rounds, a slightly modified ARM-PCR procedure. Multiplex TRBV1-TRBV30 forward primers and a Cbeta reverse primer were used in the first two PCR rounds, each of which was run for roughly 10 cycles. Sample barcodes and Illumina adapters were attached in a final 25-cycle PCR using Deep VentR polymerase. Before sequencing, amplicons of 200-500 bp were purified from gel using a QIAquick gel extraction kit. An Illumina HiSeq 2500 was used to sequence the TCRbeta amplicons with 250-bp paired-end reads. The original methods were these. To recover full CDR3 sequences, reads were quality-trimmed using Trimmomatic v0.33 and paired reads were then merged using FLASH v1.2.11. MiGEC v1.2.1b assigned V, D and J germline segments to the rearranged TCRbeta sequences. VDJtools v1.0.0 computed clonotype statistics and Shannon-Wiener diversity indices. Except for diversity analysis, only the 250 most abundant clonotypes of each sample were used in subsequent analyses to reduce sampling bias. Starting from the raw public reads, TCRdb applied fastp trimming at Q25, assembled clones with MiXCR and retained in-frame beta chains. Duplicate CDR3 protein sequences are folded into a single record with the most common DNA and genes. What appears here as the V and J calls and clone size reflects TCRdb's work, not the paper's. The sample data list 99,000 or so distinct CDR3 sequences, and roughly 80% of these were observed just once. Around 21% of the sample is taken by the ten largest.

The CDR3 starts with the cysteine, ends with the phenylalanine, and has 16 residues. Just the 48-base CDR3 DNA is kept, in frame starting at base 1. The germline V gene provides CDR1 KGHSH and CDR2 LQKENI. The receptor was isolated from a man aged 35-49 years with primary liver carcinoma and hepatitis B virus infection. The sequence links TRBV18 to TRBJ2-7, and the D gene may be TRBD1, 6 bases matching. Sequencing was done on a sample of liver tumor tissue from sampling region 3. The sample's cell subset or site, from its label and the paper: tumor region T3, left-lateral pole. The sequenced DNA: TGTACCAGCTCACCGTCGTATGGGGGCGATTTGGCTGAGCAGTACTTC. Its product reads: CTSSPSYGGDLAEQYF.